Following are 9 T cell receptor beta chains from one sample sequenced in a study of T cell repertoires in cytomegalovirus infection. MiXCR, applied by TCRdb to the reads, yields one record per CDR3 protein. The sample has roughly 200,000 distinct CDR3 sequences; 15% to 20% are singletons. The source material was CD8+ T cells from PBMCs. The origin of the receptors is a human donor in good health (CMV status not recorded). Some clones in this sample may be carry-over from other donors' samples.

CDR3 loop: CASSYNSQGLGYTF. CDR3 DNA sequence: TGTGCCAGCAGCTACAACAGCCAGGGATTGGGCTACACCTTC. This rearrangement joins TRBV7-9 to TRBJ1-2; maybe TRBD1 (5 bases). In germline, CDR1 is SEHNR, CDR2 FQNEAQ (reference sequence). The CDR3 extends over 14 amino acids. The V gene lost 4 bases and the J gene lost 8 bases, with 17 bases spanning the gap.

This clonotype was seen more than once but under ten times. The chain has TRBV12-3 or TRBV12-4 and TRBJ2-5; 9 bases map to TRBD2. V lost 5 bases to trimming and J lost 6 bases; unmatched junction nucleotides: 7. The CDR3 is 14 amino acids. CDR3 sequence: CASSPGTSRQTQYF. As DNA, the CDR3 is TGTGCCAGCAGTCCCGGGACTAGCCGACAGACCCAGTACTTC.

This clonotype was picked up a small number of times. The chain's CDR3 is CASSILAGGSTDTQYF. As DNA, the CDR3 is TGTGCCAGCAGTATCCTAGCGGGGGGGTCCACAGATACGCAGTATTTT. V is TRBV7-8 and J is TRBJ2-3, with TRBD2 matching 12 bases. The V and J ends lost 6 bases and 2 bases, in that order; junction bases with no gene match: 6. This CDR3 has 16 residues. Looked up from germline, CDR1 is SGHVS and CDR2 is FQNEAQ.

This clonotype was detected a few times. This chain links TRBV12-3 or TRBV12-4 with TRBJ1-5; D gene ambiguous. CDR3 length equals 14 residues. With 7 bases removed from V and 5 bases from J, the gap between germline ends came to 15 bases. The CDR3, as DNA: TGTGCCAGCACCCGGGCCGATCTTGATCAGCCCCAGCATTTT. Its protein product is CASTRADLDQPQHF.

This sequence joins TRBV9 and TRBJ1-1; D remains unclear. CDR3 length equals 15 residues. The V gene lost 4 bases and the J gene lost 5 bases, with 18 bases spanning the gap. The germline gives CDR1 SGDLS, CDR2 YYNGEE. CDR3 in DNA: TGTGCCAGCAGCCCCGCCGGCGTGGGGAAAACTGAAGCTTTCTTT. It yields the protein CASSPAGVGKTEAFF.

The chain carries TRBV7-6 and TRBJ2-2; the match to TRBD1 covers 9 bases. This CDR3 is built from 14 residues. After removal of 4 bases from V and 9 bases from J, the junction contained 6 bases not matched to a gene. Germline V gene data show CDR1 as SGHVS and CDR2 as FNYEAQ. The DNA for the CDR3 is TGTGCCAGCAGCTCCCACAGGGGGCTCAGGGAGCTGTTTTTT. It encodes CASSSHRGLRELFF. Full variable domain (outside the CDR3, taken from reference TRBV7-6 and TRBJ2-2): GAGVSQSPRYKVTKRGQDVALRCDPISGHVSLYWYRQALGQGPEFLTYFNYEAQQDKSGLPNDRFSAERPEGSISTLTIQRTEQRDSAMYRCASSSHRGLRELFFGEGSRLTVL.

This clonotype has only a few counts. V is TRBV7-6 and J is TRBJ2-3; the match to TRBD2 covers 11 bases. Germline trimming cut 5 bases from V and 2 bases from J; bases unmatched to any gene: 6. CDR1 SGHVS and CDR2 FNYEAQ come from the germline V gene. CDR3 length: 16 residues. The chain's CDR3 is CASSLGLADFTDTQYF. The CDR3 DNA reads as TGTGCCAGCAGCCTGGGACTAGCGGATTTCACAGATACGCAGTATTTT.

This clonotype was detected a few times. The rearrangement links TRBV6-5 to TRBJ1-2, with a weak D call TRBD1 (5 bases). V dropped 2 bases and J dropped 2 bases, with 21 bases sitting between them. This CDR3 comprises 18 residues. The germline gives CDR1 MNHEY, CDR2 SVGAGI. Written as DNA, the CDR3 is TGTGCCAGCAGTTACACCCCTGCAGGGATGAGCGTGAACTATGGCTACACCTTC. Translating gives CASSYTPAGMSVNYGYTF.

This clonotype was seen more than once but under ten times. In DNA form, the CDR3 reads TGTGCCAGCAGTTTAGGATTTATAGGAGACAGGGTCTCTGGAAACACCATATATTTT. Protein sequence: CASSLGFIGDRVSGNTIYF. The chain combines TRBV28 with TRBJ1-3, with 7 positions matching TRBD1. Per the germline V gene, CDR1 is MDHEN and CDR2 is SYDVKM. J gave up 0 bases and V 2 bases, and 13 bases lay outside the gene matches. The CDR3 contains 19 residues. The full variable domain, with the rest looked up from reference TRBV28 and TRBJ1-3, is DVKVTQSSRYLVKRTGEKVFLECVQDMDHENMFWYRQDPGLGLRLIYFSYDVKMKEKGDIPEGYSVSREKKERFSLILESASTNQTSMYLCASSLGFIGDRVSGNTIYFGEGSWLTVV.